Listed here are 23 T cell receptor beta chains from one sample, sequenced in a study of cytomegalovirus exposure and HLA in healthy donors. Both 60 Vbeta primers and 13 Jbeta primers went into the PCR. Clones were read by immunoSEQ multiplex PCR, and TCRdb kept only the in-frame ones, dropping some. This table holds 65,000 to 95,000 clones. The sequencing sample was made of PBMCs. These receptors all come from a woman aged 55-69 years in good health and CMV-seronegative.

The chain is built from TRBV9 and TRBJ2-3, with 13 bases matching TRBD2. This CDR3 has 16 amino acids. Looked up from germline, CDR1 is SGDLS and CDR2 is YYNGEE. Trimming cost V 4 bases and J 3 bases; bases outside gene matches: 5. CDR3 loop: CASSPRTSGRTDTQYF. Here the CDR3 DNA reads TGTGCCAGCAGCCCCCGGACTAGCGGGAGAACAGATACGCAGTATTTT. Variable domain in full (rest from reference TRBV9 and TRBJ2-3): DSGVTQTPKHLITATGQRVTLRCSPRSGDLSVYWYQQSLDQGLQFLIQYYNGEERAKGNILERFSAQQFPDLHSELNLSSLELGDSALYFCASSPRTSGRTDTQYFGPGTRLTVL.

The V and J genes are TRBV23-1 and TRBJ2-5; 9 nucleotides line up with TRBD1. TRBV23-1 is an ORF, with its function uncertain. V shed 2 bases, J shed 0 bases, and the junction held 28 bases outside the gene matches. This CDR3 has 24 amino acids. CDR3 bases: TGCGCCAGCAGTCAAGTTGTTATACAAGGGGGGACAGGGCCCCGAGGGGTGTACCAAGAGACCCAGTACTTC. As protein: CASSQVVIQGGTGPRGVYQETQYF.

The chain uses TRBV7-2 and TRBJ1-1, with 10 bases matching TRBD1. Germline CDR1 SGHTA, CDR2 FQGNSA. J lost 5 bases, V lost 5 bases, and 8 bases had no gene match. CDR3 length equals 15 residues. CDR3 bases: TGTGCCAGCAGCCAGACAGGGGGCGCGTATACTGAAGCTTTCTTT. Its protein is CASSQTGGAYTEAFF.

V is TRBV5-4 and J is TRBJ2-1; D is possibly TRBD2 (6 bases). Between the trimmed V and J ends, which lost 4 bases and 1 base, there was a span of 12 bases. Germline CDR1 SGHNT, CDR2 YYREEE (reference sequence). CDR3 length equals 15 residues. The CDR3 DNA reads TGTGCCAGCAGCCAAATTAGCGGATCCTACAATGAGCAGTTCTTC. Residues: CASSQISGSYNEQFF.

The chain joins TRBV5-1 to TRBJ1-1; D possibly corresponds to TRBD1 (6 bases). The germline CDR1 and CDR2 sequences are SGHRS and YFSETQ. This CDR3 comprises 15 residues. The V and J ends lost 4 bases and 3 bases respectively, with 16 bases between them. CDR3 sequence (DNA): TGCGCCAGCAGCCCCTCGTGGGGGGGCGACACTGAAGCTTTCTTT. This sequence encodes CASSPSWGGDTEAFF.

The V call is TRBV2, the J call TRBJ2-7, with 7 bases aligning to TRBD2. CDR3 length equals 15 residues. Losses at the gene ends were 5 bases for V and 0 bases for J; bases not matched to a gene: 7. Germline V gives CDR1 SNHLY, CDR2 FYNNEI. DNA for the CDR3: TGTGCCAGCAGTACATTAGCGGGTTTCTCCTACGAGCAGTACTTC. Amino acid sequence: CASSTLAGFSYEQYF.

The CDR3: CASSLGGKETQYF. The CDR3 nucleotides are TGTGCCAGCAGCTTGGGAGGGAAAGAGACCCAGTACTTC. V usage is TRBV11-3 and J usage is TRBJ2-5, with 7 bases fitting TRBD2. Germline trimming cut 3 bases from V and 3 bases from J; bases unmatched to any gene: 1. This CDR3 comprises 13 residues. Germline loops: CDR1 SGHNT, CDR2 YENEEA.

V gene TRBV7-3 combines with J gene TRBJ1-2; the D is unclear. Germline lookup yields CDR1 SGHTA and CDR2 FQGTGA. The CDR3 length is 15 residues. Trimming took off 0 bases at V and 3 bases at J, with 11 bases between the two ends. The CDR3 is CASSLTGPGDYGYTF. In DNA form, the CDR3 reads TGTGCCAGCAGCTTAACAGGGCCCGGGGACTATGGCTACACCTTC.

The rearrangement joins TRBV28 to TRBJ2-7; D is perhaps TRBD1 (6 bases). This CDR3 has 13 residues. Trimming cost V 9 bases and J 12 bases, with 24 bases left between them. The germline gives CDR1 MDHEN, CDR2 SYDVKM. CDR3 coding DNA: TGTGCCAGTCAACGCGGACAAGACAGGCGGCGGTACTTC. Amino acid sequence: CASQRGQDRRRYF.

This chain connects TRBV4-3 to TRBJ2-4; a weak D match, TRBD2 (6 bases). Germline loops: CDR1 LGHNA, CDR2 YSLEER. V was shortened by 0 bases and J by 0 bases, with 15 bases between the two germline ends. CDR3 length: 18 residues. The CDR3 bases are TGCGCCAGCAGCCAAGAAGTATCCGGGGAGGTAGCCAAAAACATTCAGTACTTC. Translated: CASSQEVSGEVAKNIQYF.

The chain links TRBV25-1 to TRBJ2-7, with 7 positions matching TRBD1. The CDR3 consists of 13 residues. V shed 5 bases and J 3 bases; nucleotides not matched to a gene: 4. In germline, CDR1 is MGHDK, CDR2 SYGVNS. The CDR3 loop reads CASSPGGLYEQYF. The CDR3, as DNA: TGTGCCAGCAGTCCAGGGGGTCTCTACGAGCAGTACTTC.

The DNA for the CDR3 is TGCAGCGCCGAGACAGGGGACGCAATTATATGGGAGACCCAGTACTTC. It yields the protein CSAETGDAIIWETQYF. This sequence joins TRBV29-1 and TRBJ2-5; 8 bases agree with TRBD1. Trimming removed 7 bases from V and 5 bases from J; junction bases left unmatched: 18. The CDR3 length is 16 residues. Per the germline V gene, CDR1 is SQVTM and CDR2 is ANQGSEA.

The gene calls are TRBV28 and TRBJ2-1, with D perhaps TRBD2 (5 bases). The CDR3 is 14 amino acids. Germline V CDR1 and CDR2: MDHEN, SYDVKM. With 3 bases removed from V and 10 bases from J, the gap between germline ends came to 16 bases. The CDR3 loop reads CASSFAGDSREQFF. As DNA, the CDR3 is TGTGCCAGCAGTTTTGCCGGGGATTCTCGGGAGCAGTTCTTC.

The V and J genes are TRBV6-6 and TRBJ1-5, with unresolved D. Germline-derived CDR1 and CDR2 are MNHNY and SVGAGI (reference sequence). The CDR3 spans 15 residues. The germline V and J ends were trimmed by 1 base and 3 bases, with 10 bases remaining between them. The CDR3 DNA is TGTGCCAGCAGTTACTACGGGAGCTACAATCAGCCCCAGCATTTT. It is translated as CASSYYGSYNQPQHF.

The chain recombines TRBV7-9 with TRBJ1-2, with 7 bases fitting TRBD1. This CDR3 is built from 13 residues. The J segment lost 8 bases and the V segment lost 5 bases, leaving 8 bases of the junction unmatched. Germline CDR1 and CDR2: SEHNR and FQNEAQ (reference sequence). The CDR3 region is CASSRDRARGYTF. CDR3 DNA sequence: TGTGCCAGCAGCCGCGACAGGGCCAGAGGCTACACCTTC. Supplemented by reference TRBV7-9 and TRBJ1-2, the full variable domain reads DTGVSQNPRHKITKRGQNVTFRCDPISEHNRLYWYRQTLGQGPEFLTYFQNEAQLEKSRLLSDRFSAERPKGSFSTLEIQRTEQGDSAMYLCASSRDRARGYTFGSGTRLTVV.

V usage is TRBV5-5 and J usage is TRBJ2-1; 7 nucleotides line up with TRBD1. The CDR3 spans 13 residues. The V gene's germline CDR1 is SGHKS and CDR2 YYEKEE (reference sequence). V shed 7 bases, J shed 6 bases, and the junction held 7 bases outside the gene matches. The CDR3 loop reads CASSRDSANEQFF. As DNA, the CDR3 is TGTGCCAGCTCCAGGGACAGCGCCAATGAGCAGTTCTTC.

Here the CDR3 reads CASSLDSDYEQYF. The DNA for the CDR3 is TGTGCCAGCAGCTTAGATAGCGACTACGAGCAGTACTTC. This rearrangement joins TRBV11-2 to TRBJ2-7; D might be TRBD2 (5 bases). V was trimmed by 0 bases and J by 3 bases, leaving 6 bases between them. The CDR3 covers 13 residues. Per germline, CDR1 SGHAT and CDR2 FQNNGV.

This chain links TRBV5-1 with TRBJ1-1; D unresolved. This CDR3 comprises 15 residues. V lost 4 bases to trimming and J lost 0 bases, with 13 bases between them. CDR1 and CDR2 (germline): SGHRS, YFSETQ. CDR3 in DNA: TGCGCCAGCAGCCCCTTATTTTCTATGAACACTGAAGCTTTCTTT. Its protein product is CASSPLFSMNTEAFF.

The CDR3 nucleotides are TGTGCCCCGGGGGACTCTTTAGGAACAGATACGCAGTATTTT. Its protein product is CAPGDSLGTDTQYF. This rearrangement joins TRBV7-9 to TRBJ2-3; possible D gene TRBD2, 6 bases. V lost 11 bases, J lost 3 bases, and 18 bases lay in between. The CDR3 consists of 14 residues. CDR1 is SEHNR, CDR2 FQNEAQ, per germline (reference sequence).

The J gene is TRBJ2-7, the V gene TRBV11-3; possible D gene TRBD1, 6 bases. The CDR3 has 15 residues. The ends were cut back, 3 bases at V and 2 bases at J, with 14 bases in the middle. Germline CDR1 and CDR2: SGHNT and YENEEA. The CDR3 nucleotides are TGTGCCAGCAGCTTTGGGGGCACACCAACCTACGAGCAGTACTTC. Its translation is CASSFGGTPTYEQYF.

The chain links TRBV14 to TRBJ2-7; 9 nucleotides align to TRBD2. V lost 0 bases and J lost 3; bases outside the gene matches: 6. Germline loops: CDR1 SGHDN, CDR2 FVKESK. The CDR3 sequence is 16 residues long. CDR3 residues: CASSQERAGGFYEQYF. CDR3 sequence (DNA): TGTGCCAGCAGCCAAGAGAGAGCGGGAGGATTCTACGAGCAGTACTTC.

The chain carries TRBV6-1 and TRBJ2-1, with D maybe TRBD2 (5 bases). The germline V gene has CDR1 MNHNS and CDR2 SASEGT. CDR3 size: 14 residues. V lost 1 base and J lost 5, with 9 bases in between. CDR3 nucleotides: TGTGCCAGCAGTGAAGGGCTAGCCAACAATGAGCAGTTCTTC. Its translation: CASSEGLANNEQFF.

CDR3: CSVDLQTGGCTF. The CDR3 DNA reads as TGCAGCGTTGATCTCCAGACAGGGGGATGCACCTTC. The chain recombines TRBV29-1 with TRBJ1-2, with 9 bases fitting TRBD1. The J segment lost 13 bases and the V segment lost 3 bases, leaving 9 bases of the junction unmatched. The germline V gene encodes CDR1 SQVTM and CDR2 ANQGSEA. This CDR3 spans 12 amino acids.